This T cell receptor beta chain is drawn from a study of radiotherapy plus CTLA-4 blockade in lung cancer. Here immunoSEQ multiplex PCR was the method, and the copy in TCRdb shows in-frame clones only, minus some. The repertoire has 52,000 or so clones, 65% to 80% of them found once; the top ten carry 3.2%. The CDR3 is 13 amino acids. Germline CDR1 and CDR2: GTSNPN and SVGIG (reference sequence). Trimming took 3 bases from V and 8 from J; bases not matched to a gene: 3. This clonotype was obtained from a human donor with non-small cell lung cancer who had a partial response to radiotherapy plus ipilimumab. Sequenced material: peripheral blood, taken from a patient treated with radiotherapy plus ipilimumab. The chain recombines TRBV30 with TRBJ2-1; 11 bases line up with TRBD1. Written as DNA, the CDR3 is TGTGCCTGGAGGGGACAGGGGGGTCATGAGCAGTTCTTC. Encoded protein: CAWRGQGGHEQFF.